These 29 T cell receptor beta chains were all obtained from the same sample, sequenced in a study of type 1 regulatory T cells. TCRdb redid the calling of the reads with MiXCR, one entry per CDR3 protein. Among fewer than 30,000 distinct CDR3 sequences listed, 55% to 80% were seen once. Antigen specificity for these receptors is unknown. Sequencing used cultured T cells, either the whole culture or a sorted T cell fraction (not recorded which). Described subset: Tr1-enriched cell product generated in vitro against host alloantigens. The source of these receptors is a human donor in good health.

The J gene is TRBJ2-1, the V gene TRBV19, with 8 positions matching TRBD2. Germline V gives CDR1 LNHDA, CDR2 SQIVND (reference sequence). The CDR3 spans 16 residues. Trimming removed 3 bases from V and 5 bases from J; junction bases left unmatched: 9. In DNA form, the CDR3 reads TGTGCCAGTAGTATCCCCCTGGGCGGGGGGAACAATGAGCAGTTCTTC. Protein sequence: CASSIPLGGGNNEQFF.

This clonotype was counted only a few times. J is TRBJ2-2 and V is TRBV20-1; D is undetermined. Germline V lookup: CDR1 DFQATT, CDR2 SNEGSKA (reference sequence). The CDR3 has 12 residues. Trimming removed 0 bases at V and 1 base at J, with 0 bases between. The CDR3 nucleotides read TGCAGTGCTAGAGAGAACACCGGGGAGCTGTTTTTT. Residues: CSARENTGELFF.

This sequence joins TRBV4-1 and TRBJ2-5, with D hard to call. Germline V gives CDR1 MGHRA, CDR2 YSYEKL. The V and J ends lost 5 bases and 4 bases respectively, with 11 bases between them. The CDR3 consists of 13 residues. Here the CDR3 reads CASSFARVETQYF. The CDR3 coding sequence is TGCGCCAGCAGCTTTGCTCGGGTAGAGACCCAGTACTTC.

This clonotype has just a few counts. The V gene is TRBV18, the J gene TRBJ2-5; TRBD2 might be the D (7 bases). CDR1 is KGHSH and CDR2 is LQKENI in the germline V gene. CDR3 size: 14 residues. V lost 6 bases and J lost 4, with 15 bases in between. The CDR3 sequence is CASSHGGPGETQYF. The CDR3 region has the DNA TGTGCCAGCTCCCACGGGGGGCCGGGAGAGACCCAGTACTTC.

This clonotype was recorded once. CDR3 loop: CAISGHRALTFFGEQQFF. The CDR3 DNA sequence: TGTGCCATCAGTGGCCACAGGGCCCTTACCTTTTTCGGCGAACAGCAGTTCTTC. The chain recombines TRBV10-3 with TRBJ2-1; tentatively, D is TRBD1 (6 bases). V lost 4 bases and J 11 bases, leaving 30 bases between the germline ends. The germline V gene encodes CDR1 ENHRY and CDR2 SYGVKD. The CDR3 covers 18 residues.

Note on this clonotype: One end of the junction varies from germline; a read error may be responsible. The chain recombines TRBV12-3 or TRBV12-4 with TRBJ2-2, with 7 bases aligning to TRBD1. This CDR3 has 15 residues. CDR3 bases: TGTGGCAGCAGTTTGGGGTCAGGGGGCACCGGGGAGCTGTTTTTT. It is translated as CGSSLGSGGTGELFF.

The CDR3 nucleotides read TGTGCCAGCAGCTCGACAGGGACAGAGAGCAATCAGCCCCAGCATTTT. It encodes CASSSTGTESNQPQHF. The V call is TRBV7-2, the J call TRBJ1-5, with 7 bases identical to TRBD1. J was trimmed by 1 base and V by 4 bases; bases with no gene match: 7. Per germline, CDR1 SGHTA and CDR2 FQGNSA. The CDR3 totals 16 residues.

The chain recombines TRBV12-3 or TRBV12-4 with TRBJ1-6; possibly TRBD1 for D (5 bases). The CDR3 is 14 residues long. Trimming cost V 2 bases and J 10 bases, with 12 bases left between them. The CDR3 loop is CASSLLAGGSPLHF. Here the CDR3 DNA reads TGTGCCAGCAGTTTACTGGCCGGGGGGTCACCCCTCCACTTT.

The chain links TRBV27 to TRBJ1-1; a weak D match, TRBD1 (5 bases). The germline CDR1 and CDR2 sequences are MNHEY and SMNVEV (reference sequence). The V end lost 3 bases, the J end lost 1 base, and 9 bases lay between the germline ends. CDR3 length equals 14 residues. CDR3 sequence: CASSLQGANTEAFF. The CDR3 DNA reads TGTGCCAGCAGTTTGCAGGGTGCGAACACTGAAGCTTTCTTT.

The chain employs TRBV20-1 and TRBJ2-5, with no clear D. CDR1 is DFQATT and CDR2 is SNEGSKA in the germline V gene (reference sequence). The CDR3 consists of 13 residues. With 6 bases removed from V and 4 bases from J, the gap between germline ends came to 15 bases. DNA of the CDR3: TGCAGTGCCCGACAACCGCGTAGAGAGACCCAGTACTTC. It codes for CSARQPRRETQYF.

The chain recombines TRBV27 with TRBJ1-1; no reliable D call. Looked up from germline, CDR1 is MNHEY and CDR2 is SMNVEV (reference sequence). Trimming cost V 5 bases and J 0 bases, with 10 bases left between them. This CDR3 spans 14 amino acids. The CDR3 region has the DNA TGTGCCAGCAGTAGTAGATTCATGAACACTGAAGCTTTCTTT. Translating it yields CASSSRFMNTEAFF.

This clonotype was seen a few times. This chain joins TRBV5-1 and TRBJ1-2; 9 positions match TRBD1. Germline values: CDR1 SGHRS, CDR2 YFSETQ. Trimming took 4 bases from V and 6 from J; bases not matched to a gene: 4. The CDR3 loop spans 13 amino acids. The CDR3 region is CASSPRTGDGYTF. The CDR3 DNA sequence: TGCGCCAGCAGCCCTAGGACAGGGGATGGCTACACCTTC.

The CDR3 DNA reads TGTGCCAGCAGCCCGGCACCCACAGGGGTCTATGGCTACACCTTC. It translates to CASSPAPTGVYGYTF. The rearrangement joins TRBV5-4 to TRBJ1-2, with 7 nucleotides matching TRBD1. The germline gives CDR1 SGHNT, CDR2 YYREEE (reference sequence). The CDR3 consists of 15 residues. Germline trimming cut 4 bases from V and 4 bases from J; bases unmatched to any gene: 10.

The CDR3 nucleotides are TGTGCCAGCAGCCAAGATCTGTCCGGGGGGAGTTACTATGGCTACACCTTC. This codes for CASSQDLSGGSYYGYTF. The rearrangement links TRBV3-1 to TRBJ1-2; D may be TRBD1 (5 bases). Germline V gives CDR1 LGHDT, CDR2 YNNKEL (reference sequence). V was shortened by 0 bases and J by 3 bases, with 17 bases between the two germline ends. This CDR3 contains 17 residues.

The rearrangement links TRBV18 to TRBJ1-6, with D possibly being TRBD1 (5 bases). V gave up 2 bases and J gave up 10 bases, with 9 bases separating them. Looked up from germline, CDR1 is KGHSH and CDR2 is LQKENI. CDR3 size: 13 residues. The CDR3 spells CASSPTGESPLHF. The CDR3 coding sequence is TGTGCCAGCTCACCAACAGGCGAATCACCCCTCCACTTT.

This sequence joins TRBV20-1 and TRBJ2-1; 10 bases fit TRBD2. In germline, CDR1 is DFQATT, CDR2 SNEGSKA (reference sequence). The J segment lost 3 bases and the V segment lost 3 bases, leaving 8 bases of the junction unmatched. The CDR3 totals 16 residues. The CDR3: CSASRLAGGSYNEQFF. The CDR3 nucleotides read TGCAGTGCTAGTCGGTTAGCGGGGGGAAGCTACAATGAGCAGTTCTTC.

This chain uses TRBV5-1 with TRBJ2-3; 11 nucleotides match TRBD1. Germline lookup yields CDR1 SGHRS and CDR2 YFSETQ. The length of the CDR3 is 15 residues. V lost 4 bases to trimming and J lost 6 bases; unmatched junction nucleotides: 7. The CDR3 DNA follows: TGCGCCAGCAGCGGGGGACAGGGGGGCATCGATACGCAGTATTTT. As protein: CASSGGQGGIDTQYF.

Judged by abundance, this clonotype is medium-sized. J is TRBJ2-2 and V is TRBV9; 10 nucleotides line up with TRBD1. Germline CDR1 SGDLS, CDR2 YYNGEE. The V segment lost 0 bases and the J segment 4 bases; nucleotides outside the gene matches: 6. The CDR3 contains 17 residues. The CDR3 region is CASSVEMWDRGTGELFF. The CDR3 nucleotides are TGTGCCAGCAGCGTAGAAATGTGGGACAGGGGCACCGGGGAGCTGTTTTTT. Using reference TRBV9 and TRBJ2-2 for the parts outside the CDR3, the full variable domain is DSGVTQTPKHLITATGQRVTLRCSPRSGDLSVYWYQQSLDQGLQFLIQYYNGEERAKGNILERFSAQQFPDLHSELNLSSLELGDSALYFCASSVEMWDRGTGELFFGEGSRLTVL.

The CDR3 sequence is CASSPGGRNEQFF. In DNA form, the CDR3 reads TGTGCCAGCAGCCCGGGGGGCCGGAATGAGCAGTTCTTC. V gene TRBV28 combines with J gene TRBJ2-1, with a tentative D call TRBD2 (7 bases). V lost 6 bases to trimming and J lost 7 bases, with 13 bases between them. CDR1 is MDHEN, CDR2 SYDVKM, per germline. The CDR3 length is 13 residues.

The rearrangement links TRBV7-2 to TRBJ2-6; D remains unclear. The CDR3 is 12 residues long. Deletions cut 9 bases from V and 4 bases from J, with 7 bases between. The germline V gene has CDR1 SGHTA and CDR2 FQGNSA. The CDR3: CASDPGANVLTF. Written as DNA, the CDR3 is TGTGCCAGTGACCCCGGGGCCAACGTCCTGACTTTC.

The chain joins TRBV7-8 to TRBJ2-2; TRBD1 aligns across 7 bases. This CDR3 comprises 17 residues. V dropped 6 bases and J dropped 0; count of bases not matched to a gene: 10. Germline CDR1 and CDR2: SGHVS and FQNEAQ. In nucleotides, the CDR3 is TGTGCCAGCAGACGGACAGGTCAGGCCGCGAACACCGGGGAGCTGTTTTTT. It codes for CASRRTGQAANTGELFF.

V is TRBV4-1 and J is TRBJ2-1, with D possibly being TRBD2 (6 bases). Germline V gene data show CDR1 as MGHRA and CDR2 as YSYEKL. V was pared by 4 bases and J by 5 bases, with 15 bases between. The CDR3 spans 15 residues. The CDR3 DNA follows: TGCGCCAGCAGCCTCAGGTGGGAGCGGGACAATGAGCAGTTCTTC. Amino acid sequence: CASSLRWERDNEQFF.

The CDR3 is CASTLAGGQETQYF. The CDR3 nucleotides are TGTGCCAGTACCCTAGCGGGGGGACAAGAGACCCAGTACTTC. V is TRBV6-1 and J is TRBJ2-5; 11 nucleotides line up with TRBD2. The CDR3 is made up of 14 amino acids. CDR1 is MNHNS and CDR2 is SASEGT in the germline V gene. J gave up 2 bases and V 9 bases, and 5 bases lay outside the gene matches.

The chain carries TRBV5-5 and TRBJ1-5; TRBD1 agrees at 9 bases. Germline loops: CDR1 SGHKS, CDR2 YYEKEE (reference sequence). This CDR3 has 17 amino acids. V shed 3 bases, J shed 4 bases, and the junction held 11 bases outside the gene matches. Here the CDR3 DNA reads TGTGCCAGCAGCTCCTCCCCGGGACAGGGCCTAAATCAGCCCCAGCATTTT. Translation gives CASSSSPGQGLNQPQHF.

The CDR3 sequence: CASSQEGTSGRSSTDTQYF. DNA for the CDR3: TGCGCCAGCAGCCAAGAGGGGACTAGCGGAAGATCTAGCACAGATACGCAGTATTTT. The V call is TRBV4-1, the J call TRBJ2-3, with 11 bases matching TRBD2. Per the germline V gene, CDR1 is MGHRA and CDR2 is YSYEKL. The trim removed 0 bases at V and 0 bases at J, leaving 8 bases unmatched. The CDR3 length is 19 residues.

The rearrangement uses TRBV29-1 and TRBJ2-5, with 8 positions matching TRBD2. The germline V gene encodes CDR1 SQVTM and CDR2 ANQGSEA. V lost 6 bases, J lost 7 bases, and 10 bases stayed unmatched. The CDR3 sequence is 13 residues long. CDR3 in DNA: TGCAGCGTACTGGAGGCGGGGGGAAGGACCCAGTACTTC. As protein: CSVLEAGGRTQYF.

This rearrangement joins TRBV12-3 or TRBV12-4 to TRBJ1-6; D remains unclear. The CDR3 loop spans 15 amino acids. V was pared by 6 bases and J by 7 bases, with 16 bases between. The CDR3: CASRSQSLGNSPLHF. CDR3 sequence (DNA): TGTGCCAGCAGGTCACAAAGCTTGGGAAATTCACCCCTCCACTTT.

This chain links TRBV2 with TRBJ1-1; TRBD1 matches at 7 bases. The J segment lost 0 bases and the V segment lost 6 bases, leaving 1 base of the junction unmatched. CDR1 is SNHLY, CDR2 FYNNEI, per germline. The CDR3 is made up of 13 amino acids. The CDR3 nucleotides read TGTGCCAGCAGGCAGGGGGTGAACACTGAAGCTTTCTTT. The encoded protein is CASRQGVNTEAFF.

The V and J genes are TRBV5-1 and TRBJ2-1, with D possibly TRBD1 on 6 matching bases. This CDR3 comprises 16 residues. Trimming shortened V by 4 bases and J by 0 bases, and 14 bases separated the two germline ends. Germline V CDR1 and CDR2: SGHRS, YFSETQ. CDR3 nucleotide sequence: TGCGCCAGCAGCCCCCTTGGCAGGGGCTCCTACAATGAGCAGTTCTTC. Residues: CASSPLGRGSYNEQFF.